A selection of T cell receptor beta chains follows, all from one sample in a study of cytomegalovirus exposure and HLA in healthy donors. The table came from immunoSEQ multiplex PCR; TCRdb's copy has only in-frame clones and leaves some out. This sample's clone table lists 75,000 to 85,000 clones. The sequenced sample was PBMCs. The receptor set was obtained from a man between 18 and 29 years old in good health and CMV-seropositive. The CDR3 runs from the conserved cysteine through the conserved F or W. D genes are given only for firm matches.

V	J	D	DNA	CDR3
TRBV6-1	TRBJ2-7	NA	TGTGCCAGCGCACGTACGGTTTACTACGAGCAGTACTTC	CASARTVYYEQYF
TRBV4-2	TRBJ2-1	TRBD2	TGTGCCAGCAGCCTTAGCGGGGGGGGGTACAATGAGCAGTTCTTC	CASSLSGGGYNEQFF
TRBV9	TRBJ2-1	TRBD2	TGTGCCAGCAGCATTAGCGGGGGGGCGGGAGAGCAGTTCTTC	CASSISGGAGEQFF
TRBV20-1	TRBJ1-2	NA	TGCAGTGCCCCTCTAAAGAGGGGCTACACCTTC	CSAPLKRGYTF
TRBV7-9	TRBJ1-6	NA	TGTGCCAGCAGCCCTACAGGGAATCACCTCCACTTT	CASSPTGNHLHF
TRBV2	TRBJ2-1	NA	TGTGCCAGCAAGCCTCCGCCAGGGGCGATCTATCGCAATGAGCAGTTCTTC	CASKPPPGAIYRNEQFF
TRBV6-1	TRBJ1-2	NA	TGTGCCAGCAGTGAAATCGAAGGGGCGCTTGGCTACACCTTC	CASSEIEGALGYTF
TRBV9	TRBJ2-3	TRBD2	TGTGCCAGCAGCCTTACACCCGGGACTAGCGGGGGGATTAGCACAGATACGCAGTATTTT	CASSLTPGTSGGISTDTQYF
TRBV19	TRBJ2-2	TRBD2	TGTGCCAGTATTAGCGGGAACTCCACCGGGGAGCTGTTTTTT	CASISGNSTGELFF
TRBV6-6	TRBJ1-2	NA	TGTGCCAGCAGACTACAGGGTTTGGATGGCTACACCTTC	CASRLQGLDGYTF
TRBV5-1	TRBJ2-5	TRBD2	TGCGCCAGCAGCTCCGACCCGCCGGGACTAGCGGGGTCTCCGGGGGAGACCCAGTACTTC	CASSSDPPGLAGSPGETQYF
TRBV28	TRBJ2-6	TRBD1	TGTGCCAGCAGCGACGCCGGGACAGGTCACTTTGGGGCCAACGTCCTGACTTTC	CASSDAGTGHFGANVLTF
TRBV6-6	TRBJ2-4	NA	TGTGCCAGCACTTTCGACACAGCCAAAAACATTCAGTACTTC	CASTFDTAKNIQYF
TRBV9	TRBJ1-6	NA	TGTGCCAGCGGGGGCCGAGATAATTCACCCCTCCACTTT	CASGGRDNSPLHF
TRBV28	TRBJ2-1	NA	TGTGCCAGCAAGAGGGCCCCCGAGGGATACAATGAGCAGTTCTTC	CASKRAPEGYNEQFF
TRBV29-1	TRBJ1-2	NA	TGCAGCGTTGAAGATGGGGGGGCGGGCTATGGCTACACCTTC	CSVEDGGAGYGYTF
TRBV30	TRBJ2-5	NA	TGTGCCTGGAGAAGCGGCCAAGAGACCCAGTACTTC	CAWRSGQETQYF
TRBV5-4	TRBJ1-2	TRBD1	TGTGCCAGCACCACGACAGGGACCTACAACTATGGCTACACCTTC	CASTTTGTYNYGYTF
TRBV13	TRBJ1-1	TRBD1	TGTGCCAGCAGCGTCAGAGGACAGGTGTTTCTGGCTTTCTTT	CASSVRGQVFLAFF
TRBV5-1	TRBJ2-7	TRBD2	TGCGCCAGCCGACTAGCGGGAGGGCCGGACGAGCAGTACTTC	CASRLAGGPDEQYF
TRBV19	TRBJ1-2	TRBD1	TGTGCCAGTAGCAATCCCGGGACAGAGCCCTATGGCTACACCTTC	CASSNPGTEPYGYTF
TRBV18	TRBJ2-5	NA	TGTGCCAGCTCACCAGTAATGGAGACCCAGTACTTC	CASSPVMETQYF
TRBV5-4	TRBJ1-1	NA	TGTGCCAGCAGCTTGGGAGGTACACTGAACACTGAAGCTTTCTTT	CASSLGGTLNTEAFF
TRBV11-2	TRBJ1-2	NA	TGTGCCAGCAGCTTAGCAGGGAACTATGGCTACACCTTC	CASSLAGNYGYTF
TRBV10-3	TRBJ2-2	TRBD1	TGTGCCATCAGTGGCGGGACAGGGCCCTCGAACACCGGGGAGCTGTTTTTT	CAISGGTGPSNTGELFF
TRBV30	TRBJ2-5	TRBD1	TGTGCCTGGAGTGTACAGGGGGTTTTACAAGAGACCCAGTACTTC	CAWSVQGVLQETQYF
TRBV4-1	TRBJ1-4	NA	TGCGCCAGCAGCCCGCGAGCTAGCACAGGGCTAGGTGAAAAACTGTTTTTT	CASSPRASTGLGEKLFF
TRBV6-1	TRBJ1-1	NA	TGTGCCAGCAGTGAAGTCGTAGGGGTGAACACTGAAGCTTTCTTT	CASSEVVGVNTEAFF
TRBV10-2	TRBJ2-7	TRBD2	TGCGCCAGCAGTGGAGGGCTAGCGGGGGGCCCCTCCTACGAGCAGTACTTC	CASSGGLAGGPSYEQYF
TRBV5-1	TRBJ2-7	NA	TGCGCCAGCAGCTATCCCCACTCAACCTCTCTCGAGCAGTACTTC	CASSYPHSTSLEQYF
TRBV5-1	TRBJ2-7	NA	TGCGCCAGCAGCTTGGAGGACTTCCCAAGCTACGAGCAGTACTTC	CASSLEDFPSYEQYF
TRBV6-1	TRBJ2-2	TRBD2	TGTGCCAGCAGTGAAAGATTAGCGGGAGGCCTAAACACCGGGGAGCTGTTTTTT	CASSERLAGGLNTGELFF
TRBV9	TRBJ1-6	NA	TGTGCCAGCAGCGCGACAGACGGCCATAATTCACCCCTCCACTTT	CASSATDGHNSPLHF
TRBV5-5	TRBJ1-1	NA	TGTGCCAGCAGCTTAGAATATAGAGGCACTGAAGCTTTCTTT	CASSLEYRGTEAFF
TRBV15	TRBJ2-5	TRBD2	TGTGCCACCAGCAGACTAGCGGGAGAAGAGACCCAGTACTTC	CATSRLAGEETQYF
TRBV9	TRBJ1-2	TRBD1	TGTGCCAGCAGCGTCTGGGACAGTCCCAACGGCTATGGCTACACCTTC	CASSVWDSPNGYGYTF
TRBV11-2	TRBJ2-1	NA	TGTGCCAGCAGCTTAGCGAGGAATGGTGAGCAGTTCTTC	CASSLARNGEQFF
TRBV7-8	TRBJ2-7	TRBD2	TGTGCCAGCAGCTTGACCGGGACTAGCTCCTACGAGCAGTACTTC	CASSLTGTSSYEQYF